This T cell receptor beta chain was identified during a study of T-cell reconstitution after alpha-beta-depleted transplantation in children. General study findings and limits: Surviving recipient T cells and intrathymic progenitors accounted for some patients' high TCRbeta diversity at day 60.

Unique molecular identifiers were incorporated when the TCRbeta library was constructed. Each CDR3 protein gets one entry after TCRdb re-called the PCR reads with MiXCR. The sample carries roughly 790,000 distinct CDR3 sequences, under 20% recorded once. This clonotype was recorded a few times. Its cognate antigen is unknown. CDR3 length: 17 amino acids. Trimming cost V 2 bases and J 0 bases, with 11 bases left between them. In germline, CDR1 is LNHDA, CDR2 SQIVND (reference sequence). The clonotype was recovered from a male patient aged 10-17 years who had a stem cell transplant for acute lymphoblastic leukemia, so the T cells may come from the graft donor. The rearrangement links TRBV19 to TRBJ2-6; D ambiguous. Source: PBMCs, mostly from graft donor cells, taken 360 days after TCRalphabeta/CD19-depleted stem cell transplant. The DNA for the CDR3 is TGTGCCAGTAGTATAAGATCCACCAGCTCTGGGGCCAACGTCCTGACTTTC. This translates into CASSIRSTSSGANVLTF.